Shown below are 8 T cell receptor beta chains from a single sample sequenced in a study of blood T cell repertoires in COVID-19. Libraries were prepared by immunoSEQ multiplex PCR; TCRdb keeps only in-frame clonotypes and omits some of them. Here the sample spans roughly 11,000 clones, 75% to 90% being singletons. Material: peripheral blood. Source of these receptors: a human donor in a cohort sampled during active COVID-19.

CDR3 region: CASSQEGQRFYEQYF. The CDR3 coding sequence is TGCGCCAGCAGCCAAGAGGGACAGCGGTTCTACGAGCAGTACTTC. This rearrangement joins TRBV4-1 to TRBJ2-7; 7 bases agree with TRBD1. Germline V gene lookup returns CDR1 MGHRA and CDR2 YSYEKL. With 0 bases clipped from V and 3 bases from J, the junction kept 5 bases outside the gene matches. This CDR3 is 15 amino acids long.

CDR3 in amino acids: CASSQGHYGYTF. CDR3 DNA: TGTGCCAGCAGCCAAGGGCACTATGGCTACACCTTC. This rearrangement joins TRBV3-1 (or the pseudogene TRBV3-2) to TRBJ1-2, with D unresolved. The length of the CDR3 is 12 residues. In germline, CDR1 is LGHDT, CDR2 YNNKEL (reference sequence). Trimming removed 1 base from V and 3 bases from J, with 3 bases in between.

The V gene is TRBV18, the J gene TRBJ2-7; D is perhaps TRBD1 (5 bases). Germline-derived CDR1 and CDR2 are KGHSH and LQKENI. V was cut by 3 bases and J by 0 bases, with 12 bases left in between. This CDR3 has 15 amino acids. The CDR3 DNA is TGTGCCAGCTCACCCCAGGACACGAGCTCCTACGAGCAGTACTTC. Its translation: CASSPQDTSSYEQYF.

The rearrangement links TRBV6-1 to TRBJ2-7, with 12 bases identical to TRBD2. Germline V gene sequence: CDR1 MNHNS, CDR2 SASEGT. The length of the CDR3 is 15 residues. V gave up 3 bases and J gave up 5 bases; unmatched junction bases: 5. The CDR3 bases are TGTGCCAGCAGTGAGACTAGCGGGAGAATCAACGAGCAGTACTTC. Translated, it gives CASSETSGRINEQYF.

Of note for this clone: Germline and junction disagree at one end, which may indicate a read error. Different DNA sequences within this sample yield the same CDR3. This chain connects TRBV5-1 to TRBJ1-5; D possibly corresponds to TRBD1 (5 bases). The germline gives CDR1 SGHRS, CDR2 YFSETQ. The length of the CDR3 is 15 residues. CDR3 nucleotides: TGCCCCAGCAGCCTACGCCCGGGGGGGGATCAGCCCCAGCATTTT. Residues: CPSSLRPGGDQPQHF.

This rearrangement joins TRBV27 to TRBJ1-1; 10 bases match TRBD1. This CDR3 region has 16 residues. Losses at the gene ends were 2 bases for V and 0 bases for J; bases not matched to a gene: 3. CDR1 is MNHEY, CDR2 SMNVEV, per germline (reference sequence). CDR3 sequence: CASSLRDRGLNTEAFF. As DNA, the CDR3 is TGTGCCAGCAGTTTACGGGACAGGGGCCTGAACACTGAAGCTTTCTTT.

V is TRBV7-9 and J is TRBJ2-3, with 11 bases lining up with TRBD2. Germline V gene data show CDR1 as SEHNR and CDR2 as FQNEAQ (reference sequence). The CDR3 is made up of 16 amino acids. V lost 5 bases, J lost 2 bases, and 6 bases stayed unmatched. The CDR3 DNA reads TGTGCCAGCAGCGATATAGCGGGAGGGCCCACAGATACGCAGTATTTT. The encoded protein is CASSDIAGGPTDTQYF. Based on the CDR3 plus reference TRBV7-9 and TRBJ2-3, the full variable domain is DTGVSQNPRHKITKRGQNVTFRCDPISEHNRLYWYRQTLGQGPEFLTYFQNEAQLEKSRLLSDRFSAERPKGSFSTLEIQRTEQGDSAMYLCASSDIAGGPTDTQYFGPGTRLTVL.

The CDR3 DNA follows: TGTGCCAGCAGTCCCAGGCGGGGCAGAATCAATCAGCCCCAGCATTTT. Its protein is CASSPRRGRINQPQHF. V usage is TRBV6-2 or TRBV6-3 and J usage is TRBJ1-5, with D possibly matching TRBD1 (5 bases). CDR1 is MNHEY, CDR2 SVGEGT, per germline. The V and J ends lost 5 bases and 3 bases respectively, with 17 bases between them. The CDR3 has 16 residues.